The clone carrying this T cell receptor beta chain was counted ten times or more. TCRdb redid the calling of the 5' RACE reads with MiXCR, one entry per CDR3 protein. This sample has approximately 890,000 distinct CDR3 sequences, with approximately 13% found just once. This record belongs to a study of identical twins. Between the trimmed V and J ends, which lost 3 bases and 1 base, there was a span of 7 bases. Germline V CDR1 and CDR2: MNHEY, SMNVEV (reference sequence). The CDR3 sequence is 14 residues long. The same sample was also studied in work on yellow fever vaccine responses in identical twins.

What was sequenced was PBMCs. The receptor comes from a woman in her late teens or twenties in good health. The chain recombines TRBV27 with TRBJ1-5; no clear D gene. CDR3 residues: CASSFSSSNQPQHF. In DNA, the CDR3 is TGTGCCAGCAGTTTTTCGTCCAGCAATCAGCCCCAGCATTTT.